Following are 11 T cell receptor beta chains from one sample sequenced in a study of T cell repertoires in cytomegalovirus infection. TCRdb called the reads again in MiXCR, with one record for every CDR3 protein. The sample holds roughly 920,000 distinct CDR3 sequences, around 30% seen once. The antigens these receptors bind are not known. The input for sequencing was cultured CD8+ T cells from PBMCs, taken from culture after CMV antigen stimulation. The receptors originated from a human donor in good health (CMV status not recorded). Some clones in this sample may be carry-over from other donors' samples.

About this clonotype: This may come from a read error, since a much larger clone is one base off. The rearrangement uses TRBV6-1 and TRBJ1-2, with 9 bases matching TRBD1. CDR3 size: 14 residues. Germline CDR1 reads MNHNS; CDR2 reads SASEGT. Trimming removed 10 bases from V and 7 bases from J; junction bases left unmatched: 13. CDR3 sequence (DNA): TGTGCCAACTCGCCCTGGGACAGGGTGGGTGGCTACACCTTC. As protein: CANSPWDRVGGYTF.

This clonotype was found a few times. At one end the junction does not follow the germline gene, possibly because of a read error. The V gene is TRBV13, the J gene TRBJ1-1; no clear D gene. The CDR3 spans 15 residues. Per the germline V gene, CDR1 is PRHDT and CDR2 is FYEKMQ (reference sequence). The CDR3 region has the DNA TGCGCCAGCAGCTTGGAAGGAAGAGGTAACACTGAAGCTTTCTTT. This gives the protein CASSLEGRGNTEAFF.

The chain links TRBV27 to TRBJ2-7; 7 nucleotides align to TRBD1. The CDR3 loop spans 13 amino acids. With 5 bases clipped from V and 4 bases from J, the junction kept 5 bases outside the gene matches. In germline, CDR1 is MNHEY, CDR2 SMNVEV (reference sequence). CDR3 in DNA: TGTGCCAGCAGTGGGACAGTCTATTACGAGCAGTACTTC. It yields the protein CASSGTVYYEQYF.

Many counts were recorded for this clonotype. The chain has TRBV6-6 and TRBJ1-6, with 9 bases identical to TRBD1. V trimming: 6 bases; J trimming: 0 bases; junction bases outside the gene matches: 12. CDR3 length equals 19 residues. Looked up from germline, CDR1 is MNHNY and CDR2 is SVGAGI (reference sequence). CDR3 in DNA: TGTGCCAGCAGCCACAGGGGGCCTAGCGACCGCTCCTATAATTCACCCCTCCACTTT. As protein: CASSHRGPSDRSYNSPLHF.

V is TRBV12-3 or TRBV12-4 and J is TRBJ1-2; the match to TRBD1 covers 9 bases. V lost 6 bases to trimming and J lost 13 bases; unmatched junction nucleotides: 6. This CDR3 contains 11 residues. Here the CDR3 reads CASRRDRDITF. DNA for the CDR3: TGTGCCAGCAGGCGGGACAGGGACATCACCTTC.

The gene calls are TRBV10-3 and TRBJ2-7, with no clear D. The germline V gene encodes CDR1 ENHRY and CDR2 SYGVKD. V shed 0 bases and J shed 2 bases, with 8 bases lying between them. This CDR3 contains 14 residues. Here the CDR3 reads CAISESVGTYEQYF. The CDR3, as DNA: TGTGCCATCAGTGAGTCCGTAGGGACCTACGAGCAGTACTTC.

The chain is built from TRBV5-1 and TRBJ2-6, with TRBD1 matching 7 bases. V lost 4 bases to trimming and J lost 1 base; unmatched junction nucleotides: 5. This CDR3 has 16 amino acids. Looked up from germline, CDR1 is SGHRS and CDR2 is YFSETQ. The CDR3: CASSVGRGSGANVLTF. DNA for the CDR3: TGCGCCAGCAGCGTAGGCAGGGGGTCTGGGGCCAACGTCCTGACTTTC.

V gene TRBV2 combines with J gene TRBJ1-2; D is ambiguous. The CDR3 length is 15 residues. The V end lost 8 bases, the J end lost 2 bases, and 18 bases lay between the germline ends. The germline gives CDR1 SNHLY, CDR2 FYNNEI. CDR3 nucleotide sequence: TGTGCCAGCGGGGATAGGCAGATTTTAAACTATGGCTACACCTTC. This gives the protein CASGDRQILNYGYTF.

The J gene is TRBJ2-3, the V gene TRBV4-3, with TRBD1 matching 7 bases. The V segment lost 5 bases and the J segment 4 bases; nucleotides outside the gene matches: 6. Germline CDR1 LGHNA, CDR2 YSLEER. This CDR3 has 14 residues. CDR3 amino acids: CASSLKGAADTQYF. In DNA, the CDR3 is TGCGCCAGCAGCTTGAAGGGGGCAGCAGATACGCAGTATTTT.

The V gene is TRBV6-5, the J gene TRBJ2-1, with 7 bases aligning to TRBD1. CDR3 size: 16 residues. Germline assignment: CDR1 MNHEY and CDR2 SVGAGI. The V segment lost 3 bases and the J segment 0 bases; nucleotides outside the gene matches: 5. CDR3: CASSYGTVGSYNEQFF. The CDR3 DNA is TGTGCCAGCAGTTATGGGACAGTCGGCTCCTACAATGAGCAGTTCTTC.

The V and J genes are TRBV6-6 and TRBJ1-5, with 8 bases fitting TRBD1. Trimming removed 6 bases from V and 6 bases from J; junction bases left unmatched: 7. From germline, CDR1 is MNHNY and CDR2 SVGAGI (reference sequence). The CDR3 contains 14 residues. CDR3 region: CASRAGQAGQPQHF. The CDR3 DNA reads TGTGCCAGCAGGGCGGGACAGGCGGGTCAGCCCCAGCATTTT.